The rows below give T cell receptor beta chains drawn from one sample of a study of blood T cells in healthy people across ages. In TCRdb, the 5' RACE reads were re-called with MiXCR into one record per CDR3 protein. The sample holds hundreds of thousands of distinct CDR3 sequences; around a fifth are singletons and the top ten take 3% to 4%. The sequenced sample consisted of blood. Receptor source: a man between 65 and 79 years old in good health. Each CDR3 is given with its conserved first and last residue. D genes are given only for firm matches. The size entry is marked missing in some rows and otherwise reads once, few, many or a size class.

clone_size j_call cdr3_length d_call v_call cdr3_nt cdr3_aa
- TRBJ2-4 11 TRBD1 TRBV29-1 TGCAGCGTCGCCAGGGGGAACATTCAGTACTTC CSVARGNIQYF
once TRBJ1-2 14 - TRBV6-2/TRBV6-3 TGTGCCAGCAGGGCGCCGGGATATAACTATGGCTACACCTTC CASRAPGYNYGYTF
- TRBJ1-1 14 TRBD1 TRBV20-1 TGCAGTGCTAGAAGGACAGGGTCGGGCACTGAAGCTTTCTTT CSARRTGSGTEAFF
- TRBJ1-4 16 - TRBV21-1 TGTGCCAGCAGGGACCGCCGTGGGACAGGAGATGAAAAACTGTTTTTT CASRDRRGTGDEKLFF
- TRBJ1-1 16 - TRBV7-9 TGTGCCAGCAGCTTAGAAGGACCCCCAGGGTACACTGAAGCTTTCTTT CASSLEGPPGYTEAFF
many TRBJ2-7 13 - TRBV6-2/TRBV6-3 TGTGCCAGCAAATACGGGGGCACCTACGAGCAGTACTTC CASKYGGTYEQYF
- TRBJ2-3 15 - TRBV6-6 TGTGCCAGCAACCAACAGGGATGGGGCACAGATACGCAGTATTTT CASNQQGWGTDTQYF
- TRBJ1-2 14 - TRBV12-3/TRBV12-4 TGTGCCAGCAGTTTGGGAGGGGTCGACTATGGCTACACCTTC CASSLGGVDYGYTF
- TRBJ1-2 14 - TRBV6-1 TGTGCCAGCAGTCCCCGGGAATCGTCCGCAGGCTACACCTTC CASSPRESSAGYTF
few TRBJ1-4 11 - TRBV11-2 TGTGCCAGCAGGTCCGGCGGAAAACTGTTTTTT CASRSGGKLFF
- TRBJ2-7 14 - TRBV4-1 TGCGCCAGCAGCCAAGAATTCAGATCCTACGAGCAGTACTTC CASSQEFRSYEQYF
few TRBJ1-1 12 - TRBV7-6 TGTGCCGGCAGCTTAGAGAACACTGAAGCTTTCTTT CAGSLENTEAFF
- TRBJ1-2 13 - TRBV14 TGTGCCAGCAGCCAAGATGCGGAGGGAGGCTACACCTTC CASSQDAEGGYTF
- TRBJ1-4 15 - TRBV13 TGTGCCAGCAGCTCCCCGGGCCCAGGGGTGGTAAAACTGTTTTTT CASSSPGPGVVKLFF
- TRBJ1-4 15 - TRBV6-2/TRBV6-3 TGTGCCAGCAGCTACGGGGGGGCGAATAATGAAAAACTGTTTTTT CASSYGGANNEKLFF
few TRBJ1-2 13 - TRBV27 TGTGCCAGCAGTTGGAGGGCAAACTATGGCTACACCTTC CASSWRANYGYTF
few TRBJ2-1 15 TRBD2 TRBV6-5 TGTGCCAGCACCAGACTAGCGGGAGCCGAATATGAGCAGTTCTTC CASTRLAGAEYEQFF